This TCR beta chain was obtained from a study of post-analysis software for immune sequencing data. Findings and limits, study-wide: The study found TRBV5-6, TRBV5-1 and TRBV20-1 among five or six TRBV segments more frequent in patients than controls.

A note on this clonotype: Its target is unknown.

The CDR3 has 17 amino acids. Per the germline V gene, CDR1 is LNHDA and CDR2 is SQIVND (reference sequence). Built from TCR beta cDNA, the libraries had unique molecular identifiers in them. TCRdb independently ran MiXCR on the PCR reads; one entry per CDR3 protein. The table lists about half a million distinct CDR3 sequences, around 40% of them singletons. The genes are TRBV19 and TRBJ2-1, with 11 bases aligning to TRBD2. The J call may be in error: the DNA end matches TRBJ2-7 better. This TCR derives from a girl under 18 with multiple sclerosis. The material sequenced was blood. DNA for the CDR3: TGTGCCAGTAGTATAGCCACTAGCGGGAGCCCAAACAATGAGCAGTACTTC. This sequence encodes CASSIATSGSPNNEQYF.